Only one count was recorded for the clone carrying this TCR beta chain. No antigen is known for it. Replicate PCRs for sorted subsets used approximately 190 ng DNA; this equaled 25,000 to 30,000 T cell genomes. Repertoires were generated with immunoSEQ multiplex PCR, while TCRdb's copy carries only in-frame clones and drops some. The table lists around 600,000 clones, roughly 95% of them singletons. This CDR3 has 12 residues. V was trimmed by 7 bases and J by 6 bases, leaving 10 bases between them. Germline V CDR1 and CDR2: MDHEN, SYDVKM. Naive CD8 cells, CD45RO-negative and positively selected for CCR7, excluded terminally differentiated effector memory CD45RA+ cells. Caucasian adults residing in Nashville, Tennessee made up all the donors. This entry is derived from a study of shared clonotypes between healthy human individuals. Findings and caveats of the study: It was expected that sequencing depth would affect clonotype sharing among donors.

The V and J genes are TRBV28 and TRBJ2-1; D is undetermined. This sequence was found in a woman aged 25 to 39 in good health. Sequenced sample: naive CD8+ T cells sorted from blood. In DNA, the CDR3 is TGTGCCAGCAACCCTGGAGTCAATGAGCAGTTCTTC. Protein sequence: CASNPGVNEQFF.